One and the same sample provided the 21 T cell receptor beta chains below, sequenced in a study of cytotoxic CD8 clonotypes in ibrutinib-treated CLL (dated by TCRdb to the early 2020s). In light of the paper, this sample's time point label describes: 20 to 30 months on ibrutinib. Receptor amplification or capture employed the immunoSEQ multiplex PCR assay. TCRdb provides this immuneACCESS table in a form limited to in-frame rearrangements. Some clones are lacking; in checked studies, under half of them reflect an unresolved V gene, and why the rest are absent is not known. The sample data list some 200,000 clones, and 72% of these were observed just once. The ten most abundant clones make up roughly 13% of the sample. The sequences come from PBMCs, collected after 24 months of ibrutinib treatment. The source of these receptors is a human donor with chronic lymphocytic leukemia.

As for this clone: The sample has other DNA sequences that encode this CDR3 too. This chain links TRBV4-1 with TRBJ2-7; 9 bases line up with TRBD1. The V segment lost 6 bases and the J segment 3 bases; nucleotides outside the gene matches: 3. Germline CDR1 and CDR2: MGHRA and YSYEKL. The CDR3 is 13 residues long. This chain's CDR3 is CASSRDRDYEQYF. The CDR3 DNA reads as TGCGCCAGCAGTAGGGACAGGGACTACGAGCAGTACTTC.

V gene TRBV13 combines with J gene TRBJ2-3; D possibly corresponds to TRBD2 (5 bases). CDR1 is PRHDT, CDR2 FYEKMQ, per germline (reference sequence). V was trimmed by 5 bases and J by 0 bases, leaving 12 bases between them. The CDR3 runs to 15 residues. The chain's CDR3 is CASSPLSGSTDTQYF. CDR3 coding DNA: TGTGCCAGCAGCCCCCTGAGCGGAAGCACAGATACGCAGTATTTT.

This clone was observed a few times. This rearrangement joins TRBV4-3 to TRBJ2-2, with D unresolved. Germline V gene sequence: CDR1 LGHNA, CDR2 YSLEER. The CDR3 consists of 15 residues. With 5 bases removed from V and 7 bases from J, the gap between germline ends came to 17 bases. The CDR3 region is CASSTSWVGGGELFF. CDR3 nucleotides: TGCGCCAGCAGCACCTCATGGGTGGGTGGCGGGGAGCTGTTTTTT.

V and J are TRBV6-5 and TRBJ1-5; D is uncertain. The CDR3 has 13 residues. Germline values: CDR1 MNHEY, CDR2 SVGAGI. V shed 2 bases and J shed 0 bases, with 2 bases lying between them. The CDR3 loop reads CASSYSSNQPQHF. Here the CDR3 DNA reads TGTGCCAGCAGTTACAGTAGCAATCAGCCCCAGCATTTT.

This clone was recorded once. The rearrangement joins TRBV28 to TRBJ1-2; TRBD1 agrees at 10 bases. The CDR3 has 15 amino acids. Per germline, CDR1 MDHEN and CDR2 SYDVKM. V lost 5 bases and J lost 6; bases outside the gene matches: 9. CDR3 loop: CASSLTSDRGHGYTF. As DNA, the CDR3 is TGTGCCAGCAGTCTCACCTCAGACAGGGGGCATGGCTACACCTTC.

This clone has only a few counts. J is TRBJ2-4 and V is TRBV7-2, with D possibly TRBD1 on 5 matching bases. Germline CDR1 reads SGHTA; CDR2 reads FQGNSA. This CDR3 contains 13 residues. Trimming removed 1 base at V and 7 bases at J, with 8 bases between. The CDR3 loop reads CASSLDRFNIQYF. CDR3 coding DNA: TGTGCCAGCAGCTTAGACAGGTTCAACATTCAGTACTTC.

This clone was counted a single time. The CDR3 spells CASSRSGYEQYF. CDR3 coding DNA: TGTGCCAGCAGCAGGTCGGGGTACGAGCAGTACTTC. The chain has TRBV6-5 and TRBJ2-7, with a weak D call TRBD2 (5 bases). Trimming stripped 6 bases from V and 4 bases from J, with 10 bases between. The CDR3 loop spans 12 amino acids. From germline, CDR1 is MNHEY and CDR2 SVGAGI.

The chain employs TRBV6-1 and TRBJ1-2; 9 nucleotides line up with TRBD1. This CDR3 has 15 residues. The germline CDR1 and CDR2 sequences are MNHNS and SASEGT. V lost 3 bases to trimming and J lost 4 bases; unmatched junction nucleotides: 6. The CDR3 nucleotides read TGTGCCAGCAGTGAGGGGGGGACAGGGACCTATGGCTACACCTTC. Protein: CASSEGGTGTYGYTF.

The chain is built from TRBV11-2 and TRBJ2-1; 14 bases match TRBD2. Germline trimming cut 5 bases from V and 8 bases from J; bases unmatched to any gene: 11. The CDR3 is 17 amino acids. The germline CDR1 and CDR2 sequences are SGHAT and FQNNGV. The CDR3 sequence: CASSVTGTSGSHDEQFF. In DNA, the CDR3 is TGTGCCAGCAGCGTAACCGGGACTAGCGGGAGTCACGATGAGCAGTTCTTC.

This clone was recorded a few times. The chain has TRBV5-4 and TRBJ1-3, with D unclear. The CDR3 spans 12 residues. Germline-derived CDR1 and CDR2 are SGHNT and YYREEE (reference sequence). V was clipped by 3 bases and J by 4 bases, with 5 bases between them. CDR3 nucleotides: TGTGCCAGCAGCTACGGCGGAAACACCATATATTTT. Amino acids: CASSYGGNTIYF.

CDR3 DNA sequence: TGTGCCAGCAGCGTAGAGGTTAGCAGGATTTCCAGTGAGCAGTTCTTC. This codes for CASSVEVSRISSEQFF. The chain uses TRBV9 and TRBJ2-1, with D unresolved. The CDR3 extends over 16 amino acids. From germline, CDR1 is SGDLS and CDR2 YYNGEE. Trimming removed 0 bases at V and 9 bases at J, with 19 bases between.

This clone was detected a few times. The rearrangement uses TRBV23-1 and TRBJ1-5; no firm D call. TRBV23-1 is an open reading frame whose function is uncertain. The CDR3 length is 15 residues. The V and J ends lost 3 bases and 5 bases respectively, with 14 bases between them. In DNA, the CDR3 is TGCGCCAGCAGTCACCCACAAGGAAGTGATCAGCCCCAGCATTTT. This sequence encodes CASSHPQGSDQPQHF.

This clone was seen more than once but under ten times. The V and J genes are TRBV6-6 and TRBJ2-7, with D perhaps being TRBD1 or TRBD2 (5 bases each). The CDR3 sequence is 16 residues long. V was shortened by 2 bases and J by 1 base, with 15 bases between the two germline ends. In germline, CDR1 is MNHNY, CDR2 SVGAGI (reference sequence). CDR3 residues: CASSYGGRAVSYEQYF. The CDR3 DNA reads TGTGCCAGCAGTTACGGGGGTAGAGCGGTGTCCTACGAGCAGTACTTC.

This chain joins TRBV27 and TRBJ2-1, with TRBD2 matching 10 bases. The CDR3 contains 14 residues. Trimming cost V 9 bases and J 4 bases; bases outside gene matches: 6. The germline CDR1 and CDR2 sequences are MNHEY and SMNVEV (reference sequence). The CDR3 sequence is CASASGRTYNEQFF. The CDR3 nucleotides read TGTGCCAGTGCTAGCGGGAGAACGTACAATGAGCAGTTCTTC.

In its sample, this clone was seen a few times. At one of its ends the junction is not consistent with the germline gene, which may arise from a read error. This sample also contains other DNA sequences that code for the same CDR3. The J gene is TRBJ2-7, the V gene TRBV12-5; D could derive from TRBD1 or TRBD2 (5 bases each). Germline V gene lookup returns CDR1 LGHNT and CDR2 FRNRAP. This CDR3 is 17 amino acids long. CDR3 sequence (DNA): TGTGCTAGTGGTTTGGGTGGGACGGTTAGGATTTCCTACGAACAGTACTTC. It codes for CASGLGGTVRISYEQYF.

The rearrangement joins TRBV6-5 to TRBJ2-2, with 8 bases lining up with TRBD1. Trimming took 4 bases from V and 0 from J; bases not matched to a gene: 4. Germline CDR1 is MNHEY and CDR2 is SVGAGI. The CDR3 is made up of 16 amino acids. In nucleotides, the CDR3 is TGTGCCAGCAGTTCACAACAGGGGGCGAACACCGGGGAGCTGTTTTTT. Protein product: CASSSQQGANTGELFF.

The CDR3 loop is CASSRGQEHYGYTF. In nucleotides, the CDR3 is TGTGCCAGCAGCCGGGGACAGGAGCACTATGGCTACACCTTC. The gene calls are TRBV7-8 and TRBJ1-2, with 8 bases identical to TRBD1. The CDR3 runs to 14 residues. Trimming at V came to 5 bases and at J to 3 bases, leaving 5 bases not matched to a gene. Germline V gives CDR1 SGHVS, CDR2 FQNEAQ.

The chain links TRBV9 to TRBJ1-2; 8 bases agree with TRBD1. Germline lookup yields CDR1 SGDLS and CDR2 YYNGEE. V shed 3 bases and J 4 bases; nucleotides not matched to a gene: 2. The CDR3 has 13 residues. For the CDR3, the DNA is TGTGCCAGCAGCGACGGGACAGGCTATGGCTACACCTTC. The encoded protein is CASSDGTGYGYTF.

The chain combines TRBV7-9 with TRBJ1-2; 9 bases are a match to TRBD1. Trimming took 5 bases from V and 3 from J; bases not matched to a gene: 7. The germline gives CDR1 SEHNR, CDR2 FQNEAQ (reference sequence). This CDR3 has 15 amino acids. The CDR3: CASSMDRGPYYGYTF. For the CDR3, the DNA is TGTGCCAGCAGCATGGACAGGGGCCCCTACTATGGCTACACCTTC.

The rearrangement joins TRBV6-6 to TRBJ2-7; 10 bases are shared with TRBD1. V gave up 7 bases and J gave up 3 bases; unmatched junction bases: 12. From germline, CDR1 is MNHNY and CDR2 SVGAGI (reference sequence). The CDR3 sequence is 16 residues long. CDR3 protein: CASTTLLWDRGYEQYF. The CDR3 DNA reads TGTGCCAGCACCACCTTACTGTGGGACAGGGGCTACGAGCAGTACTTC.

The chain recombines TRBV7-2 with TRBJ2-7; D possibly corresponds to TRBD2 (5 bases). V lost 0 bases and J lost 2, with 14 bases in between. There are 16 residues in the CDR3. Germline loops: CDR1 SGHTA, CDR2 FQGNSA. CDR3 coding DNA: TGTGCCAGCAGCTTAGCGGGGAGCGGTTTTCCCTACGAGCAGTACTTC. It specifies CASSLAGSGFPYEQYF. Full variable domain (outside the CDR3, taken from reference TRBV7-2 and TRBJ2-7): GAGVSQSPSNKVTEKGKDVELRCDPISGHTALYWYRQSLGQGLEFLIYFQGNSAPDKSGLPSDRFSAERTGGSVSTLTIQRTQQEDSAVYLCASSLAGSGFPYEQYFGPGTRLTVT.